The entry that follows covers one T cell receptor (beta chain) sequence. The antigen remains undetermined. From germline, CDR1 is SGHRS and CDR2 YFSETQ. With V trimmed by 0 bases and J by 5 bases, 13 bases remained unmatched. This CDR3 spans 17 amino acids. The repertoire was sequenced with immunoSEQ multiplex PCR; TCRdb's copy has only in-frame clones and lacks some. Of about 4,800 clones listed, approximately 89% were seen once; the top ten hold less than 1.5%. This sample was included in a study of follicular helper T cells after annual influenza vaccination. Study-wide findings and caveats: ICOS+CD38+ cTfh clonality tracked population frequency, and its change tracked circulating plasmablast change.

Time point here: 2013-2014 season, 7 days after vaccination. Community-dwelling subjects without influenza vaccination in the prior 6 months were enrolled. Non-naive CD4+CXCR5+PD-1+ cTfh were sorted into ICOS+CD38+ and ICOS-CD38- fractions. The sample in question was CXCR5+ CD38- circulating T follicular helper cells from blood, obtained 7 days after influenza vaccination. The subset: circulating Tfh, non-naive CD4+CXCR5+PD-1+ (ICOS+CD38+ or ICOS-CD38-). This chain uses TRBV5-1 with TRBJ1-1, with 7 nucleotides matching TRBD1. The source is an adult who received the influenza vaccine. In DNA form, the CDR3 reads TGCGCCAGCAGCTTGGATGCCTCGACAGGGATGGAAACTGAAGCTTTCTTT. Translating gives CASSLDASTGMETEAFF.